This T cell receptor beta chain derives from a study of blood T cells in healthy people across ages (dated by TCRdb to the mid-2010s). About the study as a whole: In model experiments, template switching captured about one uniquely barcoded TCR beta cDNA molecule for every two T cells. To avoid experimental bias, donors of different ages were spread randomly across the sequencing lanes. Four age groups were formed from the donors: young (average 16 years), middle-aged (roughly 38), aged (around 68) and long-lived (about 80). For two donors (one aged 18 to 29 and one aged 80 or older), the study analyzed two additional independent replicas of 1 million unique cDNA reads from the same blood draw. To track age-related changes in TCR beta repertoire diversity, the study relied on deep sequencing normalized with unique cDNA molecular identifiers. Paper-wide results and their limitations: Donor CMV infection status was unknown, potentially confounding age-related changes in expanded clonotypes. Estimates of total diversity based on one million sequenced T cells were regarded as lower bounds and as underestimates. As age increased, observed TCR beta diversity per million T cells dropped in a roughly linear way, and a significant reduction was already evident by age roughly 40. Compared with the aged group, the long-lived group had more naive CD4+ T cells, fewer expanded clones and increased TCR diversity, a pattern suggesting age selection. The percentage of naive T cells measured by flow cytometry correlated strongly with observed TCR beta diversity. Since profiling was done on bulk unsorted PBMCs, naive and antigen-experienced compartments could not be conclusively compared.

A few counts support this clonotype. Its cognate antigen has yet to be identified. No base quality values were provided; no much bigger clone lies one nucleotide off. From V the trimming removes 5 bases and from J it removes 3 bases, while the gene matches leave 11 bases of the junction unaccounted for. The CDR3 contains 16 residues, cysteine and phenylalanine counted. Kept here is only the CDR3 DNA, which spans 48 bases and is read in frame from base 1. Libraries were prepared through 5' RACE. Sequencing took place on an Illumina HiSeq 2500. A second PCR of roughly 6 to 11 cycles was performed with a sample-barcoded 5' primer and a J-beta primer mix. Each TCR beta cDNA molecule received a unique molecular identifier from a template-switch 5' adaptor carrying 12 random nucleotides. Each sample yielded at least 2.5 million CDR3-containing paired-end reads. All of the RNA was converted into first-strand cDNA using the Mint cDNA synthesis kit, with a TRBC-specific oligonucleotide serving as the primer. Following uracil-DNA glycosylase treatment, a first 18-cycle PCR with universal primers M1SS and BC2_uni_R was performed on all cDNA. The authors processed their data as follows. Normalization of each sample was performed by random selection of 1 million high-quality reads, each carrying a distinct molecular identifier. Instead of being binned into consensus sequences, reads with shared molecular identifiers were discarded. CDR3 identification, clonotype clustering and error correction used MiTCR with a Q25 quality threshold and the strictest error-elimination algorithm. Lower-bound total TCR beta diversity was estimated with a nonparametric unseen species model using Euler transformation. The public sequencing data were trimmed at Q25 with fastp and processed into clonotypes with MiXCR by TCRdb, which kept only in-frame beta chains. CDR3 protein duplicates are merged, each entry listing the most common genes and DNA. TCRdb assigned the V and J calls; the authors' analysis was not used. The sample yields about 1.4 million distinct CDR3 sequences; around 59% were counted once. The ten largest account for 6.5% to 8% of the sample.

The donors were roughly 40 Caucasian individuals from Russia, aged roughly 6 to 100 years, who were systemically healthy. Each donor gave about 10 milliliters of peripheral blood, drawn into EDTA-treated Vacutainer tubes. PBMCs were isolated by Ficoll-Paque density-gradient centrifugation, with at least 7 million obtained per sample. Trizol reagent was used to extract total RNA from PBMCs, with at least 5 micrograms per sample. For every donor, an aliquot of PBMCs went through flow cytometry to measure the percentages of naive CD45RAhigh/CD27high T cells. This clonotype was sampled from a man aged 18 to 29 in good health. Sequences were obtained from blood. The rearrangement joined TRBV12-3 or TRBV12-4 to TRBJ2-7; 9 central bases correspond to TRBD2. For the CDR3, the sequence is CASSRLTSGGSYEQYF. The base sequence is TGTGCCAGCAGTCGCCTGACTAGCGGAGGGAGCTACGAGCAGTACTTC.